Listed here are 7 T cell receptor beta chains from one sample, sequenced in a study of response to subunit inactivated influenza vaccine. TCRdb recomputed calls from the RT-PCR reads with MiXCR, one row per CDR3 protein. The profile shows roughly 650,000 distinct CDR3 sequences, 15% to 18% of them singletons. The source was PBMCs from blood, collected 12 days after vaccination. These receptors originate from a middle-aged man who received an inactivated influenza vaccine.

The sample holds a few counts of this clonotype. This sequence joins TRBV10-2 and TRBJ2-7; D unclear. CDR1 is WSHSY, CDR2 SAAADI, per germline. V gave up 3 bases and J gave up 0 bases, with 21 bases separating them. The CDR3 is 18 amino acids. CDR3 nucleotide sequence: TGCGCCAGCAGTGATAGAAGGGCCCGGAGAACCCTCTCCTACGAGCAGTACTTC. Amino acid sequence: CASSDRRARRTLSYEQYF.

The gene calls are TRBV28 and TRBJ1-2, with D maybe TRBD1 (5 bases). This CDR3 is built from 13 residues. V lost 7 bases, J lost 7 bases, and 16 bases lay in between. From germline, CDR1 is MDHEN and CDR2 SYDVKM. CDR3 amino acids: CASTPGGVGGYTF. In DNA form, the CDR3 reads TGTGCCAGCACGCCTGGAGGGGTGGGTGGCTACACCTTC.

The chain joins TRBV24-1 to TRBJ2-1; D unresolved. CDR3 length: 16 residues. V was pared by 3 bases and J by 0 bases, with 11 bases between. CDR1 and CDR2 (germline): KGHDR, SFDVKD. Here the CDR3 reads CATSDGQMSSYNEQFF. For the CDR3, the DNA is TGTGCCACCAGTGATGGGCAGATGAGCTCCTACAATGAGCAGTTCTTC.

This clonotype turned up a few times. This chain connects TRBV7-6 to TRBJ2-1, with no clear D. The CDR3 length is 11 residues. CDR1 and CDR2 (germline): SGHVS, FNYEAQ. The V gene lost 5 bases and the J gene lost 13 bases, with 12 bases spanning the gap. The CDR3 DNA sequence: TGTGCCAGCAGCGCGGCCACCGAACAGTTCTTC. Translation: CASSAATEQFF.

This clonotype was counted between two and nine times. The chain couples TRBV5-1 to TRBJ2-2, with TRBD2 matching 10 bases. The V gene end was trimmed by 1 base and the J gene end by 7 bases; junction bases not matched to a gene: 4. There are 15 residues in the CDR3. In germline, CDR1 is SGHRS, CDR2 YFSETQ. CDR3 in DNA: TGCGCCAGCAGCTTGTCTCTAGCGGGAGACGGGGAGCTGTTTTTT. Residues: CASSLSLAGDGELFF.

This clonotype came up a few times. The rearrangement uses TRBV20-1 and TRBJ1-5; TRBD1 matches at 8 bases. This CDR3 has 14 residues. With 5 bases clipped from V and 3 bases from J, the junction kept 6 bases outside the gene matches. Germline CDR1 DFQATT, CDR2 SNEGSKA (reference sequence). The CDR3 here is CSAEDRVLNQPQHF. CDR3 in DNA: TGCAGTGCTGAGGACAGGGTCCTCAATCAGCCCCAGCATTTT.

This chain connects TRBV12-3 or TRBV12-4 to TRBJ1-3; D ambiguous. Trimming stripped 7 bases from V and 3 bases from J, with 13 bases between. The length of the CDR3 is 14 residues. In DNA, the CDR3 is TGTGCCAGCACTTCCTCGACCAGTGGAAACACCATATATTTT. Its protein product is CASTSSTSGNTIYF.